This is a list of T cell receptor beta chains from one sample in a study of blood T cell repertoires in COVID-19. The method was immunoSEQ multiplex PCR; TCRdb's version includes in-frame clones alone and lacks a portion of them. The data hold over 200,000 clones, with roughly 92% observed a single time. Sequenced: peripheral blood. The source of these receptors is a man aged 60-69 years with COVID-19, enrolled during active disease. Each CDR3 is given with its conserved first and last residue. D genes are given only for firm matches. Clone size, where shown, is once, few, many, or a class for clones that have expanded.

V gene	clone size	D gene	J gene	CDR3 protein	CDR3 DNA
TRBV28	once	TRBD2	TRBJ2-2	CASSLTPRTSGSTGELFF	TGTGCCAGCAGTTTAACCCCCCGGACTAGCGGTTCGACCGGGGAGCTGTTTTTT
TRBV6-5	NA	NA	TRBJ2-7	CASSFWAGDIYEQYF	TGTGCCAGCAGTTTCTGGGCAGGGGATATTTACGAGCAGTACTTC
TRBV29-1	NA	TRBD1	TRBJ1-1	CSAMKGQGAFEAFF	TGCAGCGCCATGAAGGGCCAGGGGGCATTTGAAGCTTTCTTT
TRBV10-1	NA	TRBD2	TRBJ2-7	CASTSTSGRAQRDDSYEQYF	TGCGCCAGCACTAGCACTAGCGGGAGGGCCCAGAGAGACGATTCCTACGAGCAGTACTTC
TRBV5-1	NA	TRBD2	TRBJ2-1	CASSKRTSGLNEQFF	TGCGCCAGCAGTAAAAGGACTAGCGGACTCAATGAGCAGTTCTTC
TRBV6-1	NA	NA	TRBJ1-4	CASSERNENGKLFF	TGTGCCAGCAGTGAGAGGAATGAGAACGGAAAACTGTTTTTT
TRBV25-1	NA	TRBD1	TRBJ2-2	CASSEHTGGRNTGELFF	TGTGCCAGCAGTGAACATACAGGGGGCCGGAACACCGGGGAGCTGTTTTTT
TRBV28	NA	NA	TRBJ1-1	CASSPWGGAAFF	TGTGCCAGCAGTCCATGGGGGGGAGCGGCTTTCTTT
TRBV7-7	NA	TRBD1	TRBJ2-2	CASSPGTDGTGELFF	TGTGCTAGCAGCCCCGGGACAGATGGGACCGGGGAGCTGTTTTTT
TRBV28	NA	NA	TRBJ1-4	CASSTSGEQKLFF	TGTGCCAGCAGTACCTCGGGAGAACAAAAACTGTTTTTT
TRBV5-5	once	TRBD1	TRBJ2-3	CASSLLRQGITDTQYF	TGTGCCAGCAGCTTGTTGCGACAGGGAATCACAGATACGCAGTATTTT
TRBV5-6	once	NA	TRBJ2-7	CASSLGSAGQYF	TGTGCCAGCAGCTTGGGGTCGGCGGGGCAGTACTTC
TRBV28	NA	NA	TRBJ1-2	CASSLLNYGYTF	TGTGCCAGCAGTTTACTAAACTATGGCTACACCTTC
TRBV19	NA	NA	TRBJ1-2	CASSNRAGYGYTF	TGTGCCAGTAGTAACCGGGCGGGCTATGGCTACACCTTC
TRBV7-7	NA	TRBD2	TRBJ2-1	CASSLGTSGLNEQFF	TGTGCTAGCAGCCTGGGGACTAGCGGACTGAATGAGCAGTTCTTC
TRBV7-3	NA	TRBD2	TRBJ2-1	CASSRLPIAGTYNEQFF	TGTGCCAGCAGCCGACTCCCTATAGCGGGGACCTACAATGAGCAGTTCTTC
TRBV6-6	NA	TRBD2	TRBJ2-4	CASNLPAGNIQYF	TGTGCCAGCAATCTACCAGCGGGGAACATTCAGTACTTC
TRBV5-1	NA	NA	TRBJ1-2	CASSLAIVRGSGYTF	TGCGCCAGCAGCTTGGCCATCGTTCGGGGAAGTGGCTACACCTTC
TRBV4-1	NA	TRBD1	TRBJ1-5	CASSQEGTGYQPQHF	TGCGCCAGCAGCCAAGAAGGGACAGGGTATCAGCCCCAGCATTTT
TRBV14	NA	NA	TRBJ1-5	CASRYQHHSNQPQHF	TGTGCCAGCAGGTATCAACACCATAGCAATCAGCCCCAGCATTTT
TRBV19	NA	TRBD2	TRBJ2-1	CASSRLAGWGAYNEQFF	TGTGCCAGTAGTAGATTAGCGGGATGGGGCGCCTACAATGAGCAGTTCTTC
TRBV3-1/TRBV3-2	NA	TRBD2	TRBJ2-3	CASSTRTSGSTDTQYF	TGTGCCAGCAGCACGCGGACTAGCGGAAGCACAGATACGCAGTATTTT